The source of this TCR beta chain is a study of blood T cell repertoires in COVID-19. Study-level background: Sources were T cells, B-cell-depleted T cells, or PBMCs; the material itself was cDNA or gDNA.

Authors' data handling: Amplifying reference gene primers gave estimates of nucleated cell counts. This table comes from immunoSEQ multiplex PCR, and its TCRdb copy is limited to in-frame clones, with some not included. From that table come the V and J calls and clone size; the DNA was used to work out D and trimming. Among about 67,000 clones, roughly three quarters were seen once, and the ten largest hold 5% to 6.5%. The CDR3 consists of 14 residues. Germline loops: CDR1 MDHEN, CDR2 SYDVKM. Trimming stripped 6 bases from V and 8 bases from J, with 19 bases between. This sequence joins TRBV28 and TRBJ1-2; D remains unclear. Sequencing was performed on peripheral blood. The sequence derives from a woman aged 60-70 years with acute or convalescent COVID-19. DNA for the CDR3: TGTGCCAGCAGACGACAAACCACGGCAGCAGGCTACACCTTC. It specifies CASRRQTTAAGYTF.